This entry features one T cell receptor (beta chain) sequence. Just one base apart from a much larger clone, this may be a read error. This sample was included in a study of human T cells and chemical hapten exposure. The wider study: There were weekly diphenylcyclopropenone doses to the scalp for patients throughout the roughly 23-week study. Patch tests put 0.01% DPC on the upper back, read at 6 days.

Time point reported: patch test 2, 6 weeks after DPC sensitization. The treatment denotes: therapeutic diphenylcyclopropenone sensitization with weekly scalp DPC. The V gene end was trimmed by 5 bases and the J gene end by 6 bases; junction bases not matched to a gene: 12. The CDR3 is 15 amino acids. TCRdb itself ran the RACE reads through MiXCR, one entry per CDR3 protein. The table includes about 380,000 distinct CDR3 sequences, about 6% detected once. This TCR derives from a woman between 18 and 29 years old with alopecia areata. Some clones in this sample may be carry-over from other donors' samples. The sample was whole blood, taken in connection with sensitization to the hapten diphenylcyclopropenone (DPC). V usage is TRBV12-3 or TRBV12-4 and J usage is TRBJ1-2; 7 bases are shared with TRBD1. CDR3 nucleotide sequence: TGTGCCAGCAGTCCGGCTGGGACAGACACTGATGGCTACACCTTC. This gives the protein CASSPAGTDTDGYTF.